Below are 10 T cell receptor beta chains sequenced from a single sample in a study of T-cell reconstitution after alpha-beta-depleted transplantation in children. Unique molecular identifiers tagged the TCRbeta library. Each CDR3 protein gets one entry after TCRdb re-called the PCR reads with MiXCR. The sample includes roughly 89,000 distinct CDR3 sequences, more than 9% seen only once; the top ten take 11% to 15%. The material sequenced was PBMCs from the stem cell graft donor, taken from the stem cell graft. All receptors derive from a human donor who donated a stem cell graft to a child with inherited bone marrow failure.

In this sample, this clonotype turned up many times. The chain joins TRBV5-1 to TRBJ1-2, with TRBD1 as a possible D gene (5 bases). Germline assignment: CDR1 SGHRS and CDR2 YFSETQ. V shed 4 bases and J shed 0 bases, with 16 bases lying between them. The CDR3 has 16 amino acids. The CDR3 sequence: CASSPGGGSANYGYTF. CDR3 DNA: TGCGCCAGCAGCCCCGGTGGGGGTTCGGCTAACTATGGCTACACCTTC.

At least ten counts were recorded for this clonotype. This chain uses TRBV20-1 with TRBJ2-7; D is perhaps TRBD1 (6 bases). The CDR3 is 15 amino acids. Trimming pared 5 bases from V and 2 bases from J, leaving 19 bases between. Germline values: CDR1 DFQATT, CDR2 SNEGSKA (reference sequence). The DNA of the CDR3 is TGCAGTGCTCGGGACACCGTGAGAAACCCCTACGAGCAGTACTTC. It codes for CSARDTVRNPYEQYF.

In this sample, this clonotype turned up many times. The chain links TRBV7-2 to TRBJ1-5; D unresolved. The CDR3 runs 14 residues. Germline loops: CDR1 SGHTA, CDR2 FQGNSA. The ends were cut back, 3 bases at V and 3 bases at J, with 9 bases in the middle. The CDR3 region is CASSLRQNNQPQHF. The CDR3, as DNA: TGTGCCAGCAGCTTGAGGCAGAACAATCAGCCCCAGCATTTT. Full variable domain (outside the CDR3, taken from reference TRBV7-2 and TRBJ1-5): GAGVSQSPSNKVTEKGKDVELRCDPISGHTALYWYRQSLGQGLEFLIYFQGNSAPDKSGLPSDRFSAERTGGSVSTLTIQRTQQEDSAVYLCASSLRQNNQPQHFGDGTRLSIL.

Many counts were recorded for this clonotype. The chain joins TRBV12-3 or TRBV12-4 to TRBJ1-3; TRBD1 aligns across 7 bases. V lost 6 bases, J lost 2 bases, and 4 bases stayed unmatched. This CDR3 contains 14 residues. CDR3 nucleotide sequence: TGTGCCAGCAGGCTGCAGGGGGCTGGAAACACCATATATTTT. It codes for CASRLQGAGNTIYF.

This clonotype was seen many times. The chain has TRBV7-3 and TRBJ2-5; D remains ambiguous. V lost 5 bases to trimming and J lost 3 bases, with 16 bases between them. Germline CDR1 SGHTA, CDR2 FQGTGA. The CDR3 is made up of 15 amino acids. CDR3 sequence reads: CASSTGSLLEETQYF. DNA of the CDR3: TGTGCCAGCAGCACCGGCAGCCTACTGGAAGAGACCCAGTACTTC.

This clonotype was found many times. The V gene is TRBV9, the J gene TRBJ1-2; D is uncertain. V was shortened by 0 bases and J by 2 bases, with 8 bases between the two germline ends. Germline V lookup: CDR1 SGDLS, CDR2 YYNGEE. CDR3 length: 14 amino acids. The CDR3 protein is CASSVGQQNYGYTF. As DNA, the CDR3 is TGTGCCAGCAGCGTAGGGCAGCAGAACTATGGCTACACCTTC.

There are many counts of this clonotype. The CDR3 region has the DNA TGTGCCAGCAGCGAACTTGACACTGAAGCTTTCTTT. Protein product: CASSELDTEAFF. The chain links TRBV9 to TRBJ1-1; no clear D gene. The CDR3 loop spans 12 amino acids. V shed 3 bases and J shed 3 bases, with 6 bases lying between them. Looked up from germline, CDR1 is SGDLS and CDR2 is YYNGEE.

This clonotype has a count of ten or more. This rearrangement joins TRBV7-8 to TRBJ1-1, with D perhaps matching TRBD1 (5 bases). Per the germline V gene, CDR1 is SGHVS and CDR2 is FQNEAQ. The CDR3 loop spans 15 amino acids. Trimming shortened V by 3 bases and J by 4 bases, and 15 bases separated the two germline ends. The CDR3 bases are TGTGCCAGCAGCTTTGCGACGGCCGGGGGCACTGAAGCTTTCTTT. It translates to CASSFATAGGTEAFF. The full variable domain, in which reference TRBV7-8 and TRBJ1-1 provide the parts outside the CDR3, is GAGVSQSPRYKVAKRGQDVALRCDPISGHVSLFWYQQALGQGPEFLTYFQNEAQLDKSGLPSDRFFAERPEGSVSTLKIQRTQQEDSAVYLCASSFATAGGTEAFFGQGTRLTVV.

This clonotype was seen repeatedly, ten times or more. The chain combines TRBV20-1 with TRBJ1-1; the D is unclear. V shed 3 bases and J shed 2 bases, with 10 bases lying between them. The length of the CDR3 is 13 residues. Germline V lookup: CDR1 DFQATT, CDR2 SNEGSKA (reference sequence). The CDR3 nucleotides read TGCAGTGCTAGGCGCGACTCCAACACTGAAGCTTTCTTT. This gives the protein CSARRDSNTEAFF.

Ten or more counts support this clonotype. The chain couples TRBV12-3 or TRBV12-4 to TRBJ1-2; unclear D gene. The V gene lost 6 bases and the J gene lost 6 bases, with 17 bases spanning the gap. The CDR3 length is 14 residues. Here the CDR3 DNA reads TGTGCCAGCAGCCCCTCCCCGTTGGTAAATGGCTACACCTTC. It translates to CASSPSPLVNGYTF.